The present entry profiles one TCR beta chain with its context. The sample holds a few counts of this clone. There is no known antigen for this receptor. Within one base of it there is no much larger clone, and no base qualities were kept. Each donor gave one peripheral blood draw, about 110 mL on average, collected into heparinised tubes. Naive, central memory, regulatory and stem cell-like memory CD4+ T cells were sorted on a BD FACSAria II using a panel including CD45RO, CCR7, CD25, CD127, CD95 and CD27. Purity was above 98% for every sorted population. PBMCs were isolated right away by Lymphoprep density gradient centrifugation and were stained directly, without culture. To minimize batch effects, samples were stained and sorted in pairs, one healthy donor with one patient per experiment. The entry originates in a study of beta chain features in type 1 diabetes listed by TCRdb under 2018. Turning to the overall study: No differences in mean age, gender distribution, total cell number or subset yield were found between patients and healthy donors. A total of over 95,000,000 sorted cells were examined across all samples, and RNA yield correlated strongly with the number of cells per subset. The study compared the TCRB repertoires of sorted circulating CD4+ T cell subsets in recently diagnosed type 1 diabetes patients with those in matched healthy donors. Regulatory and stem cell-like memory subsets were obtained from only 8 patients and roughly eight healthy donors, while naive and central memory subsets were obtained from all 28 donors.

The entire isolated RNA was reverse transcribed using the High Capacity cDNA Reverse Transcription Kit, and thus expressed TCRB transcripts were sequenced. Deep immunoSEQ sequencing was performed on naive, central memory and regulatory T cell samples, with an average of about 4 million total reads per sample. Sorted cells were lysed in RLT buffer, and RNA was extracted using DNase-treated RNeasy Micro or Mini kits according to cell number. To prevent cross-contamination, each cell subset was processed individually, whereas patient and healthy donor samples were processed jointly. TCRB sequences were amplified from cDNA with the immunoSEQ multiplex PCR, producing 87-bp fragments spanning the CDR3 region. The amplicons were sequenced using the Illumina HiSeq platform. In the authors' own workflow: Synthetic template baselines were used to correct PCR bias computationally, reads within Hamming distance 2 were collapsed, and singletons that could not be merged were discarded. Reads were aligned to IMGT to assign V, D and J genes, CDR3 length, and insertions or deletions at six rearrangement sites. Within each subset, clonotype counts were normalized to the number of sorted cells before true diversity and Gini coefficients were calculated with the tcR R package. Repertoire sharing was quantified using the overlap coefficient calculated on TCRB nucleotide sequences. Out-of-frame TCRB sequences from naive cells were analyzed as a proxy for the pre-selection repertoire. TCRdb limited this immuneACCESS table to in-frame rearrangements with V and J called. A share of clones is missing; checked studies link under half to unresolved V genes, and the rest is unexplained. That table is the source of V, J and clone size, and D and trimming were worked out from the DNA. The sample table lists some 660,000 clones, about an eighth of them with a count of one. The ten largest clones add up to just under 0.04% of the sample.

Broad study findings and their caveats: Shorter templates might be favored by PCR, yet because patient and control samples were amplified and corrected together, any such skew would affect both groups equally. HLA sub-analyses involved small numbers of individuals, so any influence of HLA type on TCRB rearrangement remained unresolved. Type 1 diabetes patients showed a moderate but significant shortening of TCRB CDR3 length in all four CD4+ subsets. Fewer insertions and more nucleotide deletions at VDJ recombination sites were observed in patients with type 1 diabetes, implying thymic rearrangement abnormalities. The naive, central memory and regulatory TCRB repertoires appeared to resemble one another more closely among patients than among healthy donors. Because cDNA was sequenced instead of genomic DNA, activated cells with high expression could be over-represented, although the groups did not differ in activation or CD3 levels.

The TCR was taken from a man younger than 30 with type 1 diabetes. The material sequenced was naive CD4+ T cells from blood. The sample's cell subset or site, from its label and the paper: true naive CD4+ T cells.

The DNA reads TGCAGCGTTGAAGGACAGTATGGCACTGAAGCTTTCTTT. It translates to CSVEGQYGTEAFF. This sequence uses TRBV29-1 and TRBJ1-1; the D gene is possibly TRBD1, with 5 bases matching. Trimming removed 1 base from V and 4 bases from J, leaving 10 bases between the germline ends. Counted from cysteine to phenylalanine, this CDR3 has 13 amino acids. Kept here is only the CDR3 DNA, which spans 39 bases and is read in frame from base 1. The germline V gene supplies CDR1 SQVTM and CDR2 ANQGSEA.